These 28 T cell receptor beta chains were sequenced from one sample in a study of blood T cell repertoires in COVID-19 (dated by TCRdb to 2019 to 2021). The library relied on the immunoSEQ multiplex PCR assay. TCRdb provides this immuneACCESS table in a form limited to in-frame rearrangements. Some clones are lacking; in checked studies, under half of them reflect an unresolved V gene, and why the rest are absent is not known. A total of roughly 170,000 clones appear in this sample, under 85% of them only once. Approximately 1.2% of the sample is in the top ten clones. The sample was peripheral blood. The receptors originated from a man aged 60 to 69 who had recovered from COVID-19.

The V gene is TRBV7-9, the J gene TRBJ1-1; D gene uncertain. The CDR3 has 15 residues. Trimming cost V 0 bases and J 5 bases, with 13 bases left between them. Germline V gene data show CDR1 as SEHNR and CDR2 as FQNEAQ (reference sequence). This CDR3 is CASSLALGSETEAFF. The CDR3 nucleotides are TGTGCCAGCAGCTTAGCGCTCGGGTCTGAGACTGAAGCTTTCTTT.

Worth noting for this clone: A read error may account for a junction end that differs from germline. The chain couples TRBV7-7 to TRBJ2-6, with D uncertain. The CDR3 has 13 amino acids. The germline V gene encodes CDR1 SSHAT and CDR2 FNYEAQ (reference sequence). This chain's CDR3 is CASSFSGANVLTF. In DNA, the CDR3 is TGTGCTAGCAGCTTCTCCGGGGCCAACGTCCTGACTTTC.

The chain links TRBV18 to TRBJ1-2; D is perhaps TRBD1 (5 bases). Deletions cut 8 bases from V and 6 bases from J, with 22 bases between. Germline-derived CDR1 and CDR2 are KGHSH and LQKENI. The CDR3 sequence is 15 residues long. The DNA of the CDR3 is TGTGCCAGCCACGGTGTGGGGGGAGGTGGAGATGGCTACACCTTC. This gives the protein CASHGVGGGGDGYTF. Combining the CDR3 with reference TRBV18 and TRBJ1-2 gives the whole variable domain NAGVMQNPRHLVRRRGQEARLRCSPMKGHSHVYWYRQLPEEGLKFMVYLQKENIIDESGMPKERFSAEFPKEGPSILRIQQVVRGDSAAYFCASHGVGGGGDGYTFGSGTRLTVV.

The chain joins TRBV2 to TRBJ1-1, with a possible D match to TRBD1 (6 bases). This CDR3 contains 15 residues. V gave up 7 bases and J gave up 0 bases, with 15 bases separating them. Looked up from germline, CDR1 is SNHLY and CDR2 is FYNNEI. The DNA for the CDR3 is TGTGCCAGCAATCGAGGGCAGGGGTTGAACACTGAAGCTTTCTTT. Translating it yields CASNRGQGLNTEAFF.

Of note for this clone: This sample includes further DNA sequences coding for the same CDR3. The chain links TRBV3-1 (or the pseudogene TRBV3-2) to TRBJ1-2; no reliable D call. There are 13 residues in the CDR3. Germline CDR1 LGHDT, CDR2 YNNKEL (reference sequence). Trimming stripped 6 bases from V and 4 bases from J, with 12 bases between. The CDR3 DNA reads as TGTGCCAGCAGTCGTCAAGGGAGCTATGGCTACACCTTC. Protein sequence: CASSRQGSYGYTF.

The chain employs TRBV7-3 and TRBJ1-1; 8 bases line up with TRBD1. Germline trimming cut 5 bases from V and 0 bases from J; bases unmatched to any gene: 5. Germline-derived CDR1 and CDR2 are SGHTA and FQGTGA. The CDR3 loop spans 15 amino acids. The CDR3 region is CASSLGQGMNTEAFF. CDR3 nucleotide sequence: TGTGCCAGCAGCCTCGGACAGGGAATGAACACTGAAGCTTTCTTT.

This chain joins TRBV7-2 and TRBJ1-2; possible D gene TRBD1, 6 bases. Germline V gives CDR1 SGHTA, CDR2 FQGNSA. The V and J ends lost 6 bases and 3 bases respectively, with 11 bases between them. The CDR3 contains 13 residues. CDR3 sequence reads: CASSQTGYYGYTF. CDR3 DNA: TGTGCCAGCAGTCAGACAGGATACTATGGCTACACCTTC.

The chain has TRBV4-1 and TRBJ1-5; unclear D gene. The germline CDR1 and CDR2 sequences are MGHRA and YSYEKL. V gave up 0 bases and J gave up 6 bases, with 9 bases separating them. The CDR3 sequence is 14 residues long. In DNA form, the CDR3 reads TGCGCCAGCAGCCAAGATCTTATGGCTCAGCCCCAGCATTTT. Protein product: CASSQDLMAQPQHF.

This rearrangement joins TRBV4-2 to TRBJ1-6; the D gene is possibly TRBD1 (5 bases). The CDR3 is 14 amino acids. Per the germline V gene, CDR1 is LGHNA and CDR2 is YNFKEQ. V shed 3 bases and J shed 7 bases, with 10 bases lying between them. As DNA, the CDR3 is TGTGCCAGCAGCCACCCACAGGAGAATTCACCCCTCCACTTT. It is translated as CASSHPQENSPLHF.

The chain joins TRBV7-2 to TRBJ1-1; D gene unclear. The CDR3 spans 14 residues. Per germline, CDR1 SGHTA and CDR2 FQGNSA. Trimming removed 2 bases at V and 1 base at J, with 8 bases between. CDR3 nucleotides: TGTGCCAGCAGCTTATCCCGGGGGAACACTGAAGCTTTCTTT. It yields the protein CASSLSRGNTEAFF.

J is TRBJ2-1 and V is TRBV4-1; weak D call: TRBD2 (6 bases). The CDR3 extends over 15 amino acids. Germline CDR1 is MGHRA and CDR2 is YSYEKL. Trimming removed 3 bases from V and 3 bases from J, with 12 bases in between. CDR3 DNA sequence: TGCGCCAGCAGCCACCGGGACTTACACTACAATGAGCAGTTCTTC. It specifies CASSHRDLHYNEQFF.

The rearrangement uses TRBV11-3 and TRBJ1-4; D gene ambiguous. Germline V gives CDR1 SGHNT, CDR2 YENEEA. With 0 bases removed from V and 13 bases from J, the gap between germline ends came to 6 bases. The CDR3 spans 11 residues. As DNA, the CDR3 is TGTGCCAGCAGCTTAGATCCGGGACTGTTTTTT. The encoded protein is CASSLDPGLFF.

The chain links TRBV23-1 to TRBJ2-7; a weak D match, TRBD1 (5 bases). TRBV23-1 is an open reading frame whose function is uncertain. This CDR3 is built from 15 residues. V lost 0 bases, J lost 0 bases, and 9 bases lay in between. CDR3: CASSQSPGFSYEQYF. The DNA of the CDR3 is TGCGCCAGCAGTCAATCACCAGGGTTCTCCTACGAGCAGTACTTC.

CDR3 loop: CASSPTTEGQGPGGYTF. DNA for the CDR3: TGTGCCAGCTCACCAACGACCGAGGGACAGGGGCCAGGAGGCTACACCTTC. The rearrangement links TRBV18 to TRBJ1-2; 10 bases match TRBD1. Germline CDR1 and CDR2: KGHSH and LQKENI. Trimming cost V 2 bases and J 8 bases; bases outside gene matches: 14. This CDR3 region has 17 residues.

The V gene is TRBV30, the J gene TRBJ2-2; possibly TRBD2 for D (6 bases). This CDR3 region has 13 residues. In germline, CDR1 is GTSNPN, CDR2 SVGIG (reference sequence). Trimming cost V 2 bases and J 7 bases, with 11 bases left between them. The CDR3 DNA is TGTGCCTGGAGTTCGGAGGGAATCGGGGAGCTGTTTTTT. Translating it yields CAWSSEGIGELFF.

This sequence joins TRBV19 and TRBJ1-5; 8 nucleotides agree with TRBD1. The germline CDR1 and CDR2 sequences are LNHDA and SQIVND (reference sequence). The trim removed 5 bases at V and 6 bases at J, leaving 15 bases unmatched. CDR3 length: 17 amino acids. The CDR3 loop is CASSVIRDRFIGQPQHF. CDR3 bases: TGTGCCAGTAGTGTAATCCGGGACAGGTTCATCGGTCAGCCCCAGCATTTT. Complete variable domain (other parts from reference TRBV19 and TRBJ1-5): DGGITQSPKYLFRKEGQNVTLSCEQNLNHDAMYWYRQDPGQGLRLIYYSQIVNDFQKGDIAEGYSVSREKKESFPLTVTSAQKNPTAFYLCASSVIRDRFIGQPQHFGDGTRLSIL.

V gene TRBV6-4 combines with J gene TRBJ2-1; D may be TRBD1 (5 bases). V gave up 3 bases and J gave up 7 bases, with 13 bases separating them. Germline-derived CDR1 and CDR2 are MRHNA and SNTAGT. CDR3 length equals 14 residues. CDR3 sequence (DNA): TGTGCCAGCAGTGAACAGGCAGCACGGAATGAGCAGTTCTTC. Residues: CASSEQAARNEQFF.

The CDR3 coding sequence is TGTGCCAGCAGCGCCGGGACAGCGCATCAGCCCCAGCATTTT. Protein product: CASSAGTAHQPQHF. This chain links TRBV13 with TRBJ1-5; 7 bases agree with TRBD1. V was pared by 5 bases and J by 5 bases, with 6 bases of the junction left unmatched. This CDR3 contains 14 residues. Per the germline V gene, CDR1 is PRHDT and CDR2 is FYEKMQ (reference sequence). Complete variable domain (other parts from reference TRBV13 and TRBJ1-5): AAGVIQSPRHLIKEKRETATLKCYPIPRHDTVYWYQQGPGQDPQFLISFYEKMQSDKGSIPDRFSAQQFSDYHSELNMSSLELGDSALYFCASSAGTAHQPQHFGDGTRLSIL.

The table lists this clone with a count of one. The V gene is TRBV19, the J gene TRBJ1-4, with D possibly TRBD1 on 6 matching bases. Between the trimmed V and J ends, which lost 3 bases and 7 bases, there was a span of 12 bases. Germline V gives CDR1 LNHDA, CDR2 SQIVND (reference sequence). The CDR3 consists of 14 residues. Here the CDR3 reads CASSITARGEKLFF. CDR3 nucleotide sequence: TGTGCCAGTAGTATTACGGCCAGGGGTGAAAAACTGTTTTTT.

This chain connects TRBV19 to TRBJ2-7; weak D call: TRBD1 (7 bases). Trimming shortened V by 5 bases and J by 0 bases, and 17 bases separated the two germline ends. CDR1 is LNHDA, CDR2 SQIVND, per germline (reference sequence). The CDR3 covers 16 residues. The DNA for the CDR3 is TGTGCCAGTAGTTCCAGGGGGGTCTGGAGCTCCTACGAGCAGTACTTC. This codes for CASSSRGVWSSYEQYF.

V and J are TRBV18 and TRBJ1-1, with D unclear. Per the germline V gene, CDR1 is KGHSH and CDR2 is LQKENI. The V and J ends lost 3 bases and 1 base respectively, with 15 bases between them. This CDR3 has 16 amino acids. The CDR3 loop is CASSPQLVGRNTEAFF. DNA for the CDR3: TGTGCCAGCTCACCCCAGTTGGTCGGGAGGAACACTGAAGCTTTCTTT. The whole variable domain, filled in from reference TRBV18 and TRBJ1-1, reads NAGVMQNPRHLVRRRGQEARLRCSPMKGHSHVYWYRQLPEEGLKFMVYLQKENIIDESGMPKERFSAEFPKEGPSILRIQQVVRGDSAAYFCASSPQLVGRNTEAFFGQGTRLTVV.

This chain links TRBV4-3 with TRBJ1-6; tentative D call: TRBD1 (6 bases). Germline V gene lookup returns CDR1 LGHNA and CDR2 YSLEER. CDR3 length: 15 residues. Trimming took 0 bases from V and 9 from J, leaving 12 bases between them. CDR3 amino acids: CASSQDVQGGSPLHF. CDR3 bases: TGCGCCAGCAGCCAAGATGTACAGGGTGGTTCACCCCTCCACTTT.

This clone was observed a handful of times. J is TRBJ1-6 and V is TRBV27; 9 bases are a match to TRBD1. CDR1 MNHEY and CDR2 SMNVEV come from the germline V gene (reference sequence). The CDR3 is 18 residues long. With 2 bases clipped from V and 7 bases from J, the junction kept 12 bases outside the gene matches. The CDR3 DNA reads TGTGCCAGCAGTTTAGGGCCCCACAGGGGGCCGAGGAATTCACCCCTCCACTTT. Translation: CASSLGPHRGPRNSPLHF.

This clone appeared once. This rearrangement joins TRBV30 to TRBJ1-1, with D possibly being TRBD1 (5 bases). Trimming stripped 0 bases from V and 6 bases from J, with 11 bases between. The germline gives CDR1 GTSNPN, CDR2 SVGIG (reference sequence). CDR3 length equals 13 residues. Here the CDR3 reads CAWSVRQGSEAFF. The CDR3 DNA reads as TGTGCCTGGAGTGTCAGGCAGGGTTCTGAAGCTTTCTTT.

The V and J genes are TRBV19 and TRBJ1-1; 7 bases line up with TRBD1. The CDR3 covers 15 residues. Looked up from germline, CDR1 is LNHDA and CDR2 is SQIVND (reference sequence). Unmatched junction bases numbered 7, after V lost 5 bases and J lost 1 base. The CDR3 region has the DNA TGTGCCAGTAGTCTAATCACAGGGGCGAACACTGAAGCTTTCTTT. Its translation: CASSLITGANTEAFF.

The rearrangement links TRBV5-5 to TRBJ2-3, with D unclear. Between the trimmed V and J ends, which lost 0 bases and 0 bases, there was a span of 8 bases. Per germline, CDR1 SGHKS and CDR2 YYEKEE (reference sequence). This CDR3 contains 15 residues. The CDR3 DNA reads TGTGCCAGCAGCTTGGGGGCTATAAGCACAGATACGCAGTATTTT. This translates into CASSLGAISTDTQYF.

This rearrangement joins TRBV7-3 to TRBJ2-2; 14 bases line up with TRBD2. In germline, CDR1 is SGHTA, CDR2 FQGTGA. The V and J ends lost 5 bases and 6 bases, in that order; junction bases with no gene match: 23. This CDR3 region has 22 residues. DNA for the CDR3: TGTGCCAGCAGCCCCCACCTTTCCTACTCCCTGACTAGCGGGGGGGTCTCCGGGGAGCTGTTTTTT. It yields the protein CASSPHLSYSLTSGGVSGELFF.

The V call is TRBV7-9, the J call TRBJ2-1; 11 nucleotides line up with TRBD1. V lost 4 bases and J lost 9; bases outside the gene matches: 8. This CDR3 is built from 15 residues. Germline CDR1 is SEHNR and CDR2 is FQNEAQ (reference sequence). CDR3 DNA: TGTGCCAGCAGCTCTATCCGGACAGGGGGCACTGAGCAGTTCTTC. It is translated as CASSSIRTGGTEQFF. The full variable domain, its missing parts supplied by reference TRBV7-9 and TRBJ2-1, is DTGVSQNPRHKITKRGQNVTFRCDPISEHNRLYWYRQTLGQGPEFLTYFQNEAQLEKSRLLSDRFSAERPKGSFSTLEIQRTEQGDSAMYLCASSSIRTGGTEQFFGPGTRLTVL.